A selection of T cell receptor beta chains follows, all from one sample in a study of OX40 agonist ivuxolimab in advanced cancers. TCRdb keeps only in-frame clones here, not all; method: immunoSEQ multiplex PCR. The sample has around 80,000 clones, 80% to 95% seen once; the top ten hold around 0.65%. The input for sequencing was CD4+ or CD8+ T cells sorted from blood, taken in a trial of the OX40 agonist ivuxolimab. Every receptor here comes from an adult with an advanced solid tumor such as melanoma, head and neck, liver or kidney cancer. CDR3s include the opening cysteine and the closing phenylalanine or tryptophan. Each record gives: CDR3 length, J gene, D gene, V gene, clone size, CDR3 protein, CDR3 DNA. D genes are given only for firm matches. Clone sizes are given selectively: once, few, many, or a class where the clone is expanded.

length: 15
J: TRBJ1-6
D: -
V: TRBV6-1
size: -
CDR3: CASSGRLRGNSPLHF
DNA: TGTGCCAGCAGTGGTCGCCTAAGGGGTAATTCACCCCTCCACTTT

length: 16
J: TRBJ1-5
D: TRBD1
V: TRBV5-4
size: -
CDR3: CASSFFVGQGNQPQHF
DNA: TGTGCCAGCAGCTTCTTTGTAGGACAGGGCAATCAGCCCCAGCATTTT

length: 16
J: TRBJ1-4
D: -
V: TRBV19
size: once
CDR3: CASSTRTAATNEKLFF
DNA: TGTGCCAGTAGCACTCGGACTGCGGCAACTAATGAAAAACTGTTTTTT

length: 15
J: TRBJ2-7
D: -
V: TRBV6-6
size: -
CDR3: CASSSSEGRGNEQYF
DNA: TGTGCCAGCAGTTCCTCGGAGGGTAGGGGAAACGAGCAGTACTTC

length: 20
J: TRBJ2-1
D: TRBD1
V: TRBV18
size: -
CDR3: CASSLKEGDRGPRGHNEQFF
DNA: TGTGCCAGCTCACTGAAAGAGGGGGACAGGGGGCCCAGAGGGCACAATGAGCAGTTCTTC

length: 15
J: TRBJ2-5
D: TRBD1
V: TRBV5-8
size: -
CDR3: CASSLAGQGTETQYF
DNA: TGTGCCAGCAGCTTGGCCGGACAGGGTACGGAGACCCAGTACTTC

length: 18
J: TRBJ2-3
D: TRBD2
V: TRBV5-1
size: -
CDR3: CASSFGRGDSHFTDTQYF
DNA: TGCGCCAGCAGCTTCGGGCGGGGGGACTCCCATTTCACAGATACGCAGTATTTT

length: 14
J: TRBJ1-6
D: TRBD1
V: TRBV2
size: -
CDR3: CATHRTGLYSPLHF
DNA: TGTGCCACGCACCGGACAGGTCTTTACTCACCCCTCCACTTT

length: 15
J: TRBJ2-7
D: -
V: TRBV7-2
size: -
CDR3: CASSLTGTGVHEQYF
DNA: TGTGCCAGCAGCTTAACAGGGACGGGTGTGCACGAGCAGTACTTC

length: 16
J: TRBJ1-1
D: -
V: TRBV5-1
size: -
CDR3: CASSLEVWPMNTEAFF
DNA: TGCGCCAGCAGCTTGGAGGTGTGGCCGATGAACACTGAAGCTTTCTTT

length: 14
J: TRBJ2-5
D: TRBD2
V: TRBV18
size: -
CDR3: CASSPSSGLETQYF
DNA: TGTGCCAGCTCACCGAGTAGCGGGCTGGAGACCCAGTACTTC

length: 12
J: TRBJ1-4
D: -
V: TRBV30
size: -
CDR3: CAWTDVNEKLFF
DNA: TGTGCCTGGACCGACGTTAATGAAAAACTGTTTTTT

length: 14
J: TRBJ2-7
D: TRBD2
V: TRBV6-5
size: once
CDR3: CASSGLAATYEQYF
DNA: TGTGCCAGCAGTGGACTAGCGGCAACCTACGAGCAGTACTTC

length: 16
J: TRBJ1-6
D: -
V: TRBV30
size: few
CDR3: CAWSVTPSSYNSPLHF
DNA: TGTGCCTGGAGCGTGACGCCTAGCTCCTATAATTCACCCCTCCACTTT

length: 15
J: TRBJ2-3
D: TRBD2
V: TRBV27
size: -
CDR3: CASSPRGVGTDTQYF
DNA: TGTGCCAGCAGTCCCCGGGGGGTGGGCACAGATACGCAGTATTTT

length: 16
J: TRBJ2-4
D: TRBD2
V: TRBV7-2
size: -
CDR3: CASSVERSGSDGIQYF
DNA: TGTGCCAGCAGCGTTGAGAGGAGCGGGAGTGACGGCATTCAGTACTTC

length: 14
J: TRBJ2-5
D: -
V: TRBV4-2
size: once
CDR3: CASGRGGGKETQYF
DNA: TGTGCCAGCGGACGGGGAGGAGGTAAAGAGACCCAGTACTTC

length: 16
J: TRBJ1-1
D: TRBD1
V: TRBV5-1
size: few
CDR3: CASSPRLGGDRDEAFF
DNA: TGCGCCAGCAGCCCCCGGCTAGGGGGCGATCGGGATGAAGCTTTCTTT

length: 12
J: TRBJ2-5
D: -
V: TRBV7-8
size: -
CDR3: CASSLTIETQYF
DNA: TGTGCCAGCAGCTTGACAATAGAGACCCAGTACTTC

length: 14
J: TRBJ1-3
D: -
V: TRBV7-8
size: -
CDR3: CASSLVADGNTIYF
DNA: TGTGCCAGCAGCTTAGTGGCAGATGGAAACACCATATATTTT

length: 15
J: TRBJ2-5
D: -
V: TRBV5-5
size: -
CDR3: CASSLVGQRQETQYF
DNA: TGTGCCAGCAGCTTGGTTGGGCAGCGCCAAGAGACCCAGTACTTC

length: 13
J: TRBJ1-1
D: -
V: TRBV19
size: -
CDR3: CASSTQDTTEAFF
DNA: TGTGCCAGTAGTACCCAAGACACGACTGAAGCTTTCTTT

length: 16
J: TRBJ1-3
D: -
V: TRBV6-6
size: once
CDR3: CASSYDGVGSGNTIYF
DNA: TGTGCCAGCAGTTACGATGGAGTGGGGTCTGGAAACACCATATATTTT

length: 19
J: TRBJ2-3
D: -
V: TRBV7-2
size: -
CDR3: CASSLATRRTGAHTDTQYF
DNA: TGTGCCAGCAGCTTAGCCACGAGGAGGACGGGGGCCCACACAGATACGCAGTATTTT

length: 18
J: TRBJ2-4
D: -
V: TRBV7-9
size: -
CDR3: CASSFVIGGARGENIQYF
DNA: TGTGCCAGCAGCTTCGTGATCGGCGGGGCACGGGGTGAAAACATTCAGTACTTC

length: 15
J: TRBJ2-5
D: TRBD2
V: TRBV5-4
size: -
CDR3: CASSKAGGSQETQYF
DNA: TGTGCCAGCAGTAAGGCGGGGGGATCCCAAGAGACCCAGTACTTC

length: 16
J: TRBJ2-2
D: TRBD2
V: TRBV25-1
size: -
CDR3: CASEGRLAANTGELFF
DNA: TGTGCCAGCGAAGGGCGGCTAGCGGCAAACACCGGGGAGCTGTTTTTT

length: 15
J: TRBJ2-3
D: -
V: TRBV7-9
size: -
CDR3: CASSAGGGLRDTQYF
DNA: TGTGCCAGCAGCGCCGGCGGGGGCCTCAGAGATACGCAGTATTTT

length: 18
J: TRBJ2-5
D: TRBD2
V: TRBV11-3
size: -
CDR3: CASSLEGLAGARGETQYF
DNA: TGTGCCAGCAGCTTAGAGGGACTAGCGGGAGCAAGAGGAGAGACCCAGTACTTC

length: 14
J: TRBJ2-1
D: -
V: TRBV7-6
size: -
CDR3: CASRGHQGAREQFF
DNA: TGTGCCAGCAGGGGACACCAGGGTGCGCGTGAGCAGTTCTTC

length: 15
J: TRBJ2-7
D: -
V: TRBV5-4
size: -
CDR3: CASSSRRTAYYEQYF
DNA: TGTGCCAGCAGCTCCCGCCGGACAGCATACTACGAGCAGTACTTC

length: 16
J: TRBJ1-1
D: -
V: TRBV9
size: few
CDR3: CASRKGIGSEGTEAFF
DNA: TGTGCCAGCAGGAAGGGCATCGGATCTGAAGGGACTGAAGCTTTCTTT

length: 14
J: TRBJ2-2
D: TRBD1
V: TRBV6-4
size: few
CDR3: CASRTGVNTGELFF
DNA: TGTGCCAGCAGGACAGGGGTAAACACCGGGGAGCTGTTTTTT

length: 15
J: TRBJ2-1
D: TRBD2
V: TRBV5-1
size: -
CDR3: CASSFASGAYNEQFF
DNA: TGCGCCAGCAGTTTCGCTAGCGGGGCGTACAATGAGCAGTTCTTC

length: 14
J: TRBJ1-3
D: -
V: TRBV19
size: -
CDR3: CASSPGDKRNTIYF
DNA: TGTGCCAGTAGTCCCGGGGACAAGCGAAACACCATATATTTT

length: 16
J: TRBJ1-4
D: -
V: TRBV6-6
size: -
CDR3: CASSPALGGGNEKLFF
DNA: TGTGCCAGCAGCCCCGCCTTGGGTGGGGGCAATGAAAAACTGTTTTTT

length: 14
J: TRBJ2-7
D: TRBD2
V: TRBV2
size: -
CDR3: CASSLAGGPLEQYF
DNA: TGTGCCAGCAGTTTAGCGGGAGGGCCCCTCGAGCAGTACTTC

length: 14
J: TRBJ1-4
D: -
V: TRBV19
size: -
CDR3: CASSIGGRGEKLFF
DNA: TGTGCCAGTAGTATTGGGGGGCGCGGTGAAAAACTGTTTTTT

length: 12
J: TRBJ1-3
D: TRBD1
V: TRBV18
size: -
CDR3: CASSPPAGTANF
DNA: TGTGCCAGCTCACCACCAGCCGGGACAGCCAATTTT

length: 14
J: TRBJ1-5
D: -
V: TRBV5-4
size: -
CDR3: CASSLGGSNQPQHF
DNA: TGTGCCAGCAGCTTGGGGGGGAGCAATCAGCCCCAGCATTTT

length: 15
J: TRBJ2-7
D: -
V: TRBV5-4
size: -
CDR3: CASSLRLGPGLEQYF
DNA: TGTGCCAGCAGCTTACGACTAGGACCTGGGCTCGAGCAGTACTTC

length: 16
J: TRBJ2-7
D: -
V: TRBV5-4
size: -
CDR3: CASPPRFLGAPYEQYF
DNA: TGTGCCAGCCCGCCCCGATTTCTAGGCGCTCCCTACGAGCAGTACTTC

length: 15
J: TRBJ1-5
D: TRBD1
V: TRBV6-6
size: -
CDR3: CASSYYQGGNQPQHF
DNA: TGTGCCAGCAGTTACTATCAGGGGGGCAATCAGCCCCAGCATTTT

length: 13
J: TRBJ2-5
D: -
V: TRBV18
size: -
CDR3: CASSPRTSETQYF
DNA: TGTGCCAGCTCACCACGGACGTCAGAGACCCAGTACTTC

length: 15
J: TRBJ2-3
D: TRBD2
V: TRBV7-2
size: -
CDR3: CASSQRLADTDTQYF
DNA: TGTGCCAGCAGCCAAAGACTAGCGGACACAGATACGCAGTATTTT

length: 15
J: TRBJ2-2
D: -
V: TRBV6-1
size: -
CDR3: CATSSDRANTGELFF
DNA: TGTGCCACCTCCAGCGACAGAGCGAACACCGGGGAGCTGTTTTTT

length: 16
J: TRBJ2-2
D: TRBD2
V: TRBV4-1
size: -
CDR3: CASSQDPGLAAGELFF
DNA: TGCGCCAGCAGCCAAGACCCGGGACTAGCGGCCGGGGAGCTGTTTTTT

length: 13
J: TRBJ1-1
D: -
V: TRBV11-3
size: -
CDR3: CASSLVRDTEAFF
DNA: TGTGCCAGCAGCTTAGTCAGAGACACTGAAGCTTTCTTT

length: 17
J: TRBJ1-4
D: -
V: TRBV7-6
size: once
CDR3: CASSLGAGIGTNEKLFF
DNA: TGTGCCAGCAGCCTGGGGGCGGGGATTGGTACTAATGAAAAACTGTTTTTT